This T cell receptor beta chain was sequenced during a study of blood T cell repertoires in COVID-19 (dated by TCRdb to 2020 to 2021). At the level of the whole study: Samples from collaborators originated in the United States, Italy and Spain and spanned both the acute and convalescent phases of COVID-19. The prospective study material was composed of cDNA or gDNA derived from T cells, B-cell-depleted T cells, or PBMCs. Subjects who had been exposed to COVID-19, were actively infected with it, or had recovered from it provided the deeply sampled blood TCRbeta repertoires that made up the dataset. The repertoires were made available in a free public database intended to serve as a resource for research on the immune response to SARS-CoV-2. Samples were obtained from the ongoing ImmuneRACE study (first 160 participants) and from roughly 1,300 subjects provided by 6 global collaborators. Nearly every sample came with metadata listing a de-identified subject ID, COVID-19 status, age in years and sex. Where HLA class I and class II types were available, the types were taken from metadata supplied by the sample provider, not from assay-based typing.

The CDR3 covers 16 residues, taking in both the cysteine and the phenylalanine. Of the read, only the CDR3 DNA is kept; its 48 bases are in frame from base 1. Taken from the germline V gene (reference sequence), the CDR1 and CDR2 loops are LNHDA and SQIVND. From V the trimming removes 2 bases and from J it removes 5 bases, while the gene matches leave 7 bases of the junction unaccounted for. The immunoSEQ Assay, a bias-controlled multiplex PCR, was used to amplify TCRbeta CDR3 regions from genomic DNA. For the original study's pipeline: Nucleated cell counts per sample were estimated from amplification of reference gene primers within the assay. Sequence reads were collapsed and filtered to measure the absolute abundance of every unique TCRbeta CDR3 rearrangement. For each sample, productive Simpson clonality was calculated by taking the square root of Simpson's diversity index across productive rearrangements. TCRdb took over this immuneACCESS table, retaining in-frame rearrangements with V and J assigned. Such tables are incomplete; in checked studies, under half of the missing clones stem from an unresolved V gene, and the remainder is unexplained. V and J calls plus clone size are reproduced from that table; the DNA served to infer D and trimming. This sample gives over 110,000 clones in total; around 89% of them show up just once. The ten largest clones take up 28% of the sample.

Summary of the overall study and its limitations: The amount of clinical and demographic metadata varied by source and participant and was provided uncurated.

Points on this clone: No cognate antigen has been identified for it. Base qualities were left out, and no much larger clone turns up one base away.

Whole blood was collected in K2EDTA tubes by collaborating institutions according to the institutions' own protocols. Collaborator samples were shipped for TCRbeta analysis as frozen whole blood, isolated PBMCs, or DNA extracted from either sample type. Sequenced input: peripheral blood. This receptor was obtained from a human donor in a cohort sampled during active COVID-19. This chain joins TRBV19 to TRBJ2-5, with 11 bases matching TRBD2. In nucleotide form, the sequence is TGTGCCAGTAGTATATCTAGCGGGGGGCCCTGGGAGACCCAGTACTTC. This is translated as CASSISSGGPWETQYF.